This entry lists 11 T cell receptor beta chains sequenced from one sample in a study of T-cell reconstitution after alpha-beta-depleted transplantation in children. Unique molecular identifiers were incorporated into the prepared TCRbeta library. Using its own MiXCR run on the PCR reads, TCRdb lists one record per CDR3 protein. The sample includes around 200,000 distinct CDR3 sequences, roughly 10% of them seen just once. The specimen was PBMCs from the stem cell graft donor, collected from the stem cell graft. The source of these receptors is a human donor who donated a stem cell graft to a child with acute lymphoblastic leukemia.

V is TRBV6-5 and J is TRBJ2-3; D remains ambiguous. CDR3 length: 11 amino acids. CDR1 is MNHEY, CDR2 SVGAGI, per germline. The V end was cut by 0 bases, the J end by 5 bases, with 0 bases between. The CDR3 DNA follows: TGTGCCAGCAGTTACTCAGATACGCAGTATTTT. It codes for CASSYSDTQYF.

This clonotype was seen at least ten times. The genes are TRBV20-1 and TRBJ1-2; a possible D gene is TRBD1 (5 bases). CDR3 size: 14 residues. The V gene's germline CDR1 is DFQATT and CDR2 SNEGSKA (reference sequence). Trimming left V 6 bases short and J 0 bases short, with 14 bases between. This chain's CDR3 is CSAPFGATNYGYTF. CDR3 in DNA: TGCAGTGCCCCCTTCGGGGCTACTAACTATGGCTACACCTTC.

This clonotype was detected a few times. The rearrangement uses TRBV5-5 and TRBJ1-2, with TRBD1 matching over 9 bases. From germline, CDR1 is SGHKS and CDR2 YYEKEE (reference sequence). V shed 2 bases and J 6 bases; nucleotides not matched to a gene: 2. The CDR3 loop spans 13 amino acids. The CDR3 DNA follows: TGTGCCAGCAGCTTACAGGGGGCTAATGGCTACACCTTC. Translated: CASSLQGANGYTF.

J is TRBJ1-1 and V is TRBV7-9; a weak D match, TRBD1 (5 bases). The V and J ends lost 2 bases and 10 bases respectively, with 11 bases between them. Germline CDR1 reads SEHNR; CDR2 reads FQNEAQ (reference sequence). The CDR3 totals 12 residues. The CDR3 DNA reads TGTGCCAGCAGCTTAACGGGGCCGGGAGCTTTCTTT. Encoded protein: CASSLTGPGAFF.

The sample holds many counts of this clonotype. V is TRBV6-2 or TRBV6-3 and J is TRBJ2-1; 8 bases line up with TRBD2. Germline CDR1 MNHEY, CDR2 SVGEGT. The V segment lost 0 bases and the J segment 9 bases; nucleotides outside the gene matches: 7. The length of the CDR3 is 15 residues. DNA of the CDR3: TGTGCCAGCAGTTACTCGCCCGGGGGGGCCTTTGAGCAGTTCTTC. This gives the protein CASSYSPGGAFEQFF.

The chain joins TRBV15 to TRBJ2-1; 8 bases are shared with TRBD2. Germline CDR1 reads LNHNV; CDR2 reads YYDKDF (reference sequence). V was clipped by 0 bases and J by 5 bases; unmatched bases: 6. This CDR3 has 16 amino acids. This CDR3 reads CATSRDYSGGDNEQFF. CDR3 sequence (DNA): TGTGCCACCAGCAGAGATTACAGCGGGGGAGACAATGAGCAGTTCTTC.

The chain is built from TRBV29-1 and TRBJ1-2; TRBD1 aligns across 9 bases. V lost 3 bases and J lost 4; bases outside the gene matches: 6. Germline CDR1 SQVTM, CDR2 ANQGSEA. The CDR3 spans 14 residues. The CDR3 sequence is CSVDSGQGRYGYTF. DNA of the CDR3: TGCAGCGTTGACTCGGGACAGGGCCGCTATGGCTACACCTTC.

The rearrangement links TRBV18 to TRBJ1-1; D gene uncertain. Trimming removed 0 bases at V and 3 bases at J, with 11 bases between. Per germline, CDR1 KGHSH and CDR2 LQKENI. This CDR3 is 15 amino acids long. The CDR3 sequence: CASSPPGKADTEAFF. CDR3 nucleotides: TGTGCCAGCTCACCACCGGGGAAGGCGGACACTGAAGCTTTCTTT.

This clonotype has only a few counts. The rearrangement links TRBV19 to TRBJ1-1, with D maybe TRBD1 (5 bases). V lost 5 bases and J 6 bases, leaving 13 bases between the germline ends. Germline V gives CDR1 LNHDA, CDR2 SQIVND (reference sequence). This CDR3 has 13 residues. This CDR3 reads CASSPGRTSEAFF. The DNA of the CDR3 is TGTGCCAGTAGTCCCGGACGGACATCTGAAGCTTTCTTT.

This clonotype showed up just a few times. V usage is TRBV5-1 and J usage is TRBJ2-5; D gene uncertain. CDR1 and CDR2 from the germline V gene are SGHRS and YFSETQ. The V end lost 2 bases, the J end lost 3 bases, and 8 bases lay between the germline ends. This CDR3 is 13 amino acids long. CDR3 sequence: CASSFHREETQYF. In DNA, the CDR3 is TGCGCCAGCAGCTTTCATCGTGAAGAGACCCAGTACTTC.

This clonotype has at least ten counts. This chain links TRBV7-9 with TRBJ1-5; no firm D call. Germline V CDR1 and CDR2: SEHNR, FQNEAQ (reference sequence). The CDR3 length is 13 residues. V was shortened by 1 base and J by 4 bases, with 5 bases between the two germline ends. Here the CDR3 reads CASSLETNQPQHF. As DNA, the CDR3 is TGTGCCAGCAGCTTAGAGACAAATCAGCCCCAGCATTTT. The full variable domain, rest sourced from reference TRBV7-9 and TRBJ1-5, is DTGVSQNPRHKITKRGQNVTFRCDPISEHNRLYWYRQTLGQGPEFLTYFQNEAQLEKSRLLSDRFSAERPKGSFSTLEIQRTEQGDSAMYLCASSLETNQPQHFGDGTRLSIL.